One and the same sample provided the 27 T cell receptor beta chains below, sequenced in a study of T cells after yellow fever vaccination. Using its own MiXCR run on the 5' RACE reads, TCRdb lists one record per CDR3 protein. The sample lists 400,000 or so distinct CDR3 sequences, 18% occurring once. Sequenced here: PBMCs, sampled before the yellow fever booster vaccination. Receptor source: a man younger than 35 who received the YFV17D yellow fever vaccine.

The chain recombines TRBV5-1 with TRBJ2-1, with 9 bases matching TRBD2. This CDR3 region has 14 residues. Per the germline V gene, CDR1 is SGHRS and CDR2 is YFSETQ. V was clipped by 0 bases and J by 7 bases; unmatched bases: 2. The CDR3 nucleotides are TGCGCCAGCAGCTTGGTTCTAGCGGGGAATGAGCAGTTCTTC. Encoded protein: CASSLVLAGNEQFF.

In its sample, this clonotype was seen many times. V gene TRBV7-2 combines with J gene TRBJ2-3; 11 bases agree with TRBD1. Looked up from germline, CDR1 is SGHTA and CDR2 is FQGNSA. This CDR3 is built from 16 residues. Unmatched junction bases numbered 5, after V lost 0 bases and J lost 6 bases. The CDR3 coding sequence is TGTGCCAGCAGCTTAGCCGGGACAGGGGGGGAGGATACGCAGTATTTT. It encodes CASSLAGTGGEDTQYF.

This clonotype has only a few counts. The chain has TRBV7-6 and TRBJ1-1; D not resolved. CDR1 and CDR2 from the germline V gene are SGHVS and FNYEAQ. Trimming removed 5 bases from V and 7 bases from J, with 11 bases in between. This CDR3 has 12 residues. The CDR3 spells CASSVGGREAFF. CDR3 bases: TGTGCCAGCAGCGTTGGAGGTCGTGAAGCTTTCTTT.

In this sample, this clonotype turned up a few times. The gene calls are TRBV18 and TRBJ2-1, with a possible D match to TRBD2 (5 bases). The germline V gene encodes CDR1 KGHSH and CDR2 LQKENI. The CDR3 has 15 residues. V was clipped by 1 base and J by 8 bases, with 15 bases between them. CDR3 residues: CASSPRPSPGHEQFF. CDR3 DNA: TGTGCCAGCTCACCACGGCCTAGCCCGGGCCATGAGCAGTTCTTC.

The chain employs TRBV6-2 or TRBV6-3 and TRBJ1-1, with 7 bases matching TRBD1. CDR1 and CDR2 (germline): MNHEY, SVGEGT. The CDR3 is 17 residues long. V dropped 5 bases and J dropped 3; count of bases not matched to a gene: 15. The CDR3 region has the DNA TGTGCCAGCAGTAGGGTGGCGAGGGGGCCGAAGGACACTGAAGCTTTCTTT. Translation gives CASSRVARGPKDTEAFF.

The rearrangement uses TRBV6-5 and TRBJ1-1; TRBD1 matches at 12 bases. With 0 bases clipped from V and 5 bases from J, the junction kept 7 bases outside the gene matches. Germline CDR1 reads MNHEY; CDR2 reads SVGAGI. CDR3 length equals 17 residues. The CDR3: CASSYSGQGALVTEAFF. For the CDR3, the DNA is TGTGCCAGCAGTTACTCGGGACAGGGGGCGTTAGTGACTGAAGCTTTCTTT.

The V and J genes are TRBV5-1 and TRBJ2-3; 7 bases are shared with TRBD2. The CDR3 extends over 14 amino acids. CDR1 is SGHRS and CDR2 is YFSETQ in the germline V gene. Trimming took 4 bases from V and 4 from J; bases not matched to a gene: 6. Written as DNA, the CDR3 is TGCGCCAGCAGCATGGGAGCGGGGCCAGATACGCAGTATTTT. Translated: CASSMGAGPDTQYF.

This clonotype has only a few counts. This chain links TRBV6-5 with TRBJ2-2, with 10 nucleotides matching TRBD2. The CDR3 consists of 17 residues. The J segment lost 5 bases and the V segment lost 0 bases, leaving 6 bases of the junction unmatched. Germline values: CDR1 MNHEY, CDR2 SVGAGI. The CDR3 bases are TGTGCCAGCAGTTACTCGAACAGCGGGGGGGCGACCGGGGAGCTGTTTTTT. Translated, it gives CASSYSNSGGATGELFF.

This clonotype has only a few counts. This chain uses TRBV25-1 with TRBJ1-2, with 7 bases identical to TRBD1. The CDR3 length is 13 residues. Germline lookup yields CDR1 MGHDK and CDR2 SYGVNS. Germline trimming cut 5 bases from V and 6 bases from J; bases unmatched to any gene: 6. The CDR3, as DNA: TGTGCCAGCAGTCCACAGGGGTCGAATGGCTACACCTTC. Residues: CASSPQGSNGYTF.

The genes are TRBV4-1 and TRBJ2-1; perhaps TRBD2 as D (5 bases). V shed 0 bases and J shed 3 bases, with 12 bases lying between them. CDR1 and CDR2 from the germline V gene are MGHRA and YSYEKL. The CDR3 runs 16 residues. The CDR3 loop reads CASSQERVILYNEQFF. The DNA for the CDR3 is TGCGCCAGCAGCCAAGAGAGGGTCATCCTCTACAATGAGCAGTTCTTC.

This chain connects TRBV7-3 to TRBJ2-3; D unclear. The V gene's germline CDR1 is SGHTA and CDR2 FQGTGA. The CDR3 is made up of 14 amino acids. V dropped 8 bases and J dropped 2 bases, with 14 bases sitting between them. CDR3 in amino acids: CASSVRGVTDTQYF. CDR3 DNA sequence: TGTGCCAGCTCCGTAAGAGGCGTCACAGATACGCAGTATTTT.

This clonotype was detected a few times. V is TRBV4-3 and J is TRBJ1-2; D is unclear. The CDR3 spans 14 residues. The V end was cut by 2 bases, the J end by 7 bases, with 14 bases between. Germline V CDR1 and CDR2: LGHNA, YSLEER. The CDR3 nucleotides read TGCGCCAGCAGCCAAAGCGTTACGGGGAGTGGCTACACCTTC. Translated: CASSQSVTGSGYTF.

The CDR3 reads CATGGLGTQYF. In nucleotides, the CDR3 is TGTGCCACCGGGGGCCTGGGTACGCAGTATTTT. The chain joins TRBV10-3 to TRBJ2-3; tentatively, D is TRBD1 or TRBD2 (6 bases each). The ends were cut back, 10 bases at V and 8 bases at J, with 13 bases in the middle. The CDR3 sequence is 11 residues long. Germline CDR1 reads ENHRY; CDR2 reads SYGVKD.

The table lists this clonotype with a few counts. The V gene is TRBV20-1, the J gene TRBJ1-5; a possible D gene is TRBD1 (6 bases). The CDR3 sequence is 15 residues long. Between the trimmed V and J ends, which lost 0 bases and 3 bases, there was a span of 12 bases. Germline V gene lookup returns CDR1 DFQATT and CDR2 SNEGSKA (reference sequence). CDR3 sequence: CSAREIQGNNQPQHF. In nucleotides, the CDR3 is TGCAGTGCTAGAGAAATTCAGGGGAACAATCAGCCCCAGCATTTT.

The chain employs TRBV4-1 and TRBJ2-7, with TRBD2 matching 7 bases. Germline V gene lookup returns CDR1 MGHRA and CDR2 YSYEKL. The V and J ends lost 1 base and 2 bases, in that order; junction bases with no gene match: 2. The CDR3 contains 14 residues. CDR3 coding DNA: TGCGCCAGCAGCCAAGCTCGGGGGGCCTACGAGCAGTACTTC. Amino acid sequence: CASSQARGAYEQYF.

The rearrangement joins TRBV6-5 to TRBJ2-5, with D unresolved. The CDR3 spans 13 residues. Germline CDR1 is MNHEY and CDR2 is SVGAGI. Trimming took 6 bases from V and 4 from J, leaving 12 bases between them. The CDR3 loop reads CASRRYVGETQYF. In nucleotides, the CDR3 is TGTGCCAGCAGGAGATACGTCGGAGAGACCCAGTACTTC.

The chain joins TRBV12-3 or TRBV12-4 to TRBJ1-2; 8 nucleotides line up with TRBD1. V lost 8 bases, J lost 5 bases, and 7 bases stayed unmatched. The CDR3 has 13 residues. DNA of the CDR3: TGTGCCAGCTGCCGGGACAGGTTGTATGGCTACACCTTC. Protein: CASCRDRLYGYTF.

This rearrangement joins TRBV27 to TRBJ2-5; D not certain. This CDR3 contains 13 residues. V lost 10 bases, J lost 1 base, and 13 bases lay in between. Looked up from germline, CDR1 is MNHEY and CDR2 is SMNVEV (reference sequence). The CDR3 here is CATAEGFQETQYF. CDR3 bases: TGTGCCACCGCTGAAGGGTTCCAAGAGACCCAGTACTTC.

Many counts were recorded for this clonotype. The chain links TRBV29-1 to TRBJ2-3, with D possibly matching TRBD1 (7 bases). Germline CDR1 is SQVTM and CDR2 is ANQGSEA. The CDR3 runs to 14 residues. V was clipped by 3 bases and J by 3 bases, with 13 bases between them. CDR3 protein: CSVEYAGGTDTQYF. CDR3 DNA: TGCAGCGTTGAGTATGCAGGGGGGACAGATACGCAGTATTTT.

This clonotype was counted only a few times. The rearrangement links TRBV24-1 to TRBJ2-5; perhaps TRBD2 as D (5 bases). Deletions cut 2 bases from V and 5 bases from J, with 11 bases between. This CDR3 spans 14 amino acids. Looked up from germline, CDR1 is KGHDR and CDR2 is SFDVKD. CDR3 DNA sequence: TGTGCCACCAGTGATTCTAGCCGAAGGGAGACCCAGTACTTC. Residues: CATSDSSRRETQYF.

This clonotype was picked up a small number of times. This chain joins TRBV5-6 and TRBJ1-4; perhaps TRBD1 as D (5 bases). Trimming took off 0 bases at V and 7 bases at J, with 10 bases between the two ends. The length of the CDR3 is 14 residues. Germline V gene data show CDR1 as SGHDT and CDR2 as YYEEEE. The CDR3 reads CASSLAGRGEKLFF. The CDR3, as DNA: TGTGCCAGCAGCTTGGCAGGGAGGGGTGAAAAACTGTTTTTT.

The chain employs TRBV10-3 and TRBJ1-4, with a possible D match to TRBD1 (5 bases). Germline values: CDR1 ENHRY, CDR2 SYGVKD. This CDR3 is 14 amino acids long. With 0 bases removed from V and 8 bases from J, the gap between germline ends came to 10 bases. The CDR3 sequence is CAISESGEVEKLFF. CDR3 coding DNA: TGTGCCATCAGTGAGTCGGGGGAGGTCGAAAAACTGTTTTTT.

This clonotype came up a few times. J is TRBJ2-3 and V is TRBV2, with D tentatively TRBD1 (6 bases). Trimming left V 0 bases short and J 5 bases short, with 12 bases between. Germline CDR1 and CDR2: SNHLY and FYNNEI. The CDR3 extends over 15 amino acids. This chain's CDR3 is CASSEARGGLDTQYF. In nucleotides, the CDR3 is TGTGCCAGCAGTGAAGCGCGAGGGGGTTTAGATACGCAGTATTTT.

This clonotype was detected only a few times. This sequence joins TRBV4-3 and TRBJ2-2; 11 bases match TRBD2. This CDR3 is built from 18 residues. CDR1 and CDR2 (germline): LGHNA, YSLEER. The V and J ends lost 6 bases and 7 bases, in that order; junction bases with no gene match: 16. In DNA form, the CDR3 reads TGCGCCAGCAGTCCCCGTGGTAGCGGGGGGGCTCGTAACGGGGAGCTGTTTTTT. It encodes CASSPRGSGGARNGELFF.

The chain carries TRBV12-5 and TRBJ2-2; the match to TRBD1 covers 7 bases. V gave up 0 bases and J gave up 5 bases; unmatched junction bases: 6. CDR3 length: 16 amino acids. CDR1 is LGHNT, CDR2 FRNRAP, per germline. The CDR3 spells CASGLVPTGATGELFF. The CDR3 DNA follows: TGTGCTAGTGGTTTGGTACCCACAGGGGCAACCGGGGAGCTGTTTTTT.

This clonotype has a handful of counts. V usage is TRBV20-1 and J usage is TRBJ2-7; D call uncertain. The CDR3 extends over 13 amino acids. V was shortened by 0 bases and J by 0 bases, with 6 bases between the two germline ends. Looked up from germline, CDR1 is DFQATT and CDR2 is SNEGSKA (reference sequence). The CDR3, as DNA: TGCAGTGCTAGAGATCACATCTCCTACGAGCAGTACGTC. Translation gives CSARDHISYEQYV.

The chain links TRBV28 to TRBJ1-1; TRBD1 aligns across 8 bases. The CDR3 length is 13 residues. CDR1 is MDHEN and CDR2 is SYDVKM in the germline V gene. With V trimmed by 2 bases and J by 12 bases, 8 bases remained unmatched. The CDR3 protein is CASSLQGALSTFF. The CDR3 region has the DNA TGTGCCAGCAGTTTACAGGGGGCTTTGAGTACTTTCTTT.